Listed here are 20 T cell receptor beta chains from one sample, sequenced in a study of T cells after yellow fever vaccination. TCRdb redid the calling of the 5' RACE reads with MiXCR, one entry per CDR3 protein. The table includes some 670,000 distinct CDR3 sequences, around 12% detected once. The sample here was PBMCs, taken on the day of the yellow fever booster vaccination. All receptors derive from a man aged 30-40 years who received the YFV17D yellow fever vaccine.

This clonotype was seen a few times. This chain joins TRBV29-1 and TRBJ2-1, with D possibly being TRBD1 (7 bases). CDR1 is SQVTM and CDR2 is ANQGSEA in the germline V gene. The CDR3 has 13 residues. Trimming took 6 bases from V and 6 from J, leaving 15 bases between them. The CDR3: CSVGAGGINEQFF. As DNA, the CDR3 is TGCAGCGTAGGGGCAGGGGGGATCAATGAGCAGTTCTTC.

This chain uses TRBV14 with TRBJ2-6; 7 bases line up with TRBD1. V shed 0 bases, J shed 2 bases, and the junction held 7 bases outside the gene matches. Germline loops: CDR1 SGHDN, CDR2 FVKESK. The CDR3 is 18 residues long. The DNA of the CDR3 is TGTGCCAGCAGCCAAGATCAGGGGGTTGTGGCTGGGGCCAACGTCCTGACTTTC. This codes for CASSQDQGVVAGANVLTF. Drawing the rest from reference TRBV14 and TRBJ2-6, the complete variable domain is EAGVTQFPSHSVIEKGQTVTLRCDPISGHDNLYWYRRVMGKEIKFLLHFVKESKQDESGMPNNRFLAERTGGTYSTLKVQPAELEDSGVYFCASSQDQGVVAGANVLTFGAGSRLTVL.

The chain carries TRBV7-7 and TRBJ2-1, with D tentatively TRBD2 (5 bases). V gave up 1 base and J gave up 6 bases, with 16 bases separating them. This CDR3 contains 16 residues. Germline CDR1 is SSHAT and CDR2 is FNYEAQ (reference sequence). Here the CDR3 reads CASSLGVGTSLNEQFF. CDR3 DNA sequence: TGTGCCAGCAGCTTAGGGGTTGGCACTAGTCTCAATGAGCAGTTCTTC.

This clonotype was recorded a few times. V gene TRBV19 combines with J gene TRBJ2-1, with D hard to call. CDR1 and CDR2 (germline): LNHDA, SQIVND (reference sequence). The CDR3 totals 15 residues. Between the trimmed V and J ends, which lost 7 bases and 10 bases, there was a span of 23 bases. The CDR3 sequence is CASTRGPGVIVEQFF. The DNA for the CDR3 is TGTGCCAGTACCCGTGGGCCGGGCGTTATCGTAGAGCAGTTCTTC.

This clonotype has just a few counts. The rearrangement uses TRBV20-1 and TRBJ2-1, with 7 bases that match TRBD2. There are 13 residues in the CDR3. Looked up from germline, CDR1 is DFQATT and CDR2 is SNEGSKA (reference sequence). The junction had 14 bases not matched to a gene; V was cut back by 6 bases and J by 12 bases. CDR3 nucleotide sequence: TGCAGTGCCGCCCGACTAGCAGCTTGGGGGCAGTTCTTC. Translating it yields CSAARLAAWGQFF.

This clonotype showed up just a few times. CDR3 residues: CASSRELAGGRIGELFF. As DNA, the CDR3 is TGTGCCAGCAGCCGCGAACTAGCGGGAGGGCGAATAGGGGAGCTGTTTTTT. The rearrangement uses TRBV6-1 and TRBJ2-2; 13 bases match TRBD2. CDR3 length equals 17 residues. The germline V gene encodes CDR1 MNHNS and CDR2 SASEGT. J gave up 8 bases and V 6 bases, and 12 bases lay outside the gene matches.

This clonotype was seen a handful of times. The chain links TRBV7-2 to TRBJ2-6; no firm D call. CDR3 length: 16 amino acids. V lost 3 bases, J lost 2 bases, and 11 bases lay in between. The germline V gene encodes CDR1 SGHTA and CDR2 FQGNSA. This chain's CDR3 is CASSLDPGTGANVLTF. The CDR3 DNA follows: TGTGCCAGCAGCTTGGACCCCGGCACTGGGGCCAACGTCCTGACTTTC.

The chain has TRBV5-4 and TRBJ2-1; D is tentatively TRBD1 or TRBD2 (5 bases each). CDR1 SGHNT and CDR2 YYREEE come from the germline V gene (reference sequence). Trimming pared 5 bases from V and 6 bases from J, leaving 12 bases between. The CDR3 contains 13 residues. CDR3 residues: CASSWGTANEQFF. As DNA, the CDR3 is TGTGCCAGCAGTTGGGGGACGGCCAATGAGCAGTTCTTC. The variable domain in full, with the rest retrieved from reference TRBV5-4 and TRBJ2-1, is ETGVTQSPTHLIKTRGQQVTLRCSSQSGHNTVSWYQQALGQGPQFIFQYYREEENGRGNFPPRFSGLQFPNYSSELNVNALELDDSALYLCASSWGTANEQFFGPGTRLTVL.

This clonotype came up a few times. This rearrangement joins TRBV29-1 to TRBJ1-3; D is undetermined. Germline CDR1 is SQVTM and CDR2 is ANQGSEA. The ends were cut back, 3 bases at V and 1 base at J, with 4 bases in the middle. The CDR3 totals 12 residues. The CDR3 nucleotides read TGCAGCGTTGATGAGTCTGGAAACACCATATATTTT. Translated, it gives CSVDESGNTIYF.

On this clonotype itself: The junction departs from the called germline gene at one end, perhaps through a read error. The rearrangement uses TRBV12-3 or TRBV12-4 and TRBJ1-5; TRBD1 aligns across 7 bases. The CDR3 loop spans 14 amino acids. DNA for the CDR3: TGTGACAGCAGTCCAGGGGGGGGCAATCAGCCCCAGCATTTT. Translating it yields CDSSPGGGNQPQHF.

This clonotype was picked up a small number of times. The chain joins TRBV12-3 or TRBV12-4 to TRBJ2-7; 8 nucleotides line up with TRBD2. The CDR3 has 14 residues. Unmatched junction bases numbered 3, after V lost 5 bases and J lost 0 bases. In DNA, the CDR3 is TGTGCCAGCAGTCGACTAGCGAGCTCCTACGAGCAGTACTTC. Its protein product is CASSRLASSYEQYF.

This clonotype was counted at least ten times. This chain uses TRBV12-3 or TRBV12-4 with TRBJ2-1, with 10 bases that match TRBD2. The CDR3 loop spans 15 amino acids. V shed 5 bases and J 4 bases; nucleotides not matched to a gene: 5. The CDR3 coding sequence is TGTGCCAGCAGTCAAAGGACTAGCGGATACAATGAGCAGTTCTTC. Its protein is CASSQRTSGYNEQFF.

On this clonotype itself: A read error may account for a junction end that differs from germline. V and J are TRBV5-1 and TRBJ2-3, with a possible D match to TRBD2 (6 bases). From germline, CDR1 is SGHRS and CDR2 YFSETQ. The CDR3 totals 14 residues. The CDR3 DNA reads as TGCGCCAGCAGCTTAGGTACTAGCATAGATACGCAGTATTTT. Protein: CASSLGTSIDTQYF.

The chain joins TRBV6-5 to TRBJ2-2; D may be TRBD1 (5 bases). CDR1 and CDR2 (germline): MNHEY, SVGAGI. The CDR3 is made up of 17 amino acids. With 2 bases removed from V and 6 bases from J, the gap between germline ends came to 19 bases. The CDR3 region has the DNA TGTGCCAGCAGTTACGACGGACAAAACTTATTGGCCGGGGAGCTGTTTTTT. It is translated as CASSYDGQNLLAGELFF.

This clonotype was seen only a few times. The rearrangement joins TRBV18 to TRBJ1-2; D remains ambiguous. The CDR3 length is 16 residues. CDR1 is KGHSH, CDR2 LQKENI, per germline. V was trimmed by 2 bases and J by 0 bases, leaving 13 bases between them. CDR3 protein: CASSPFRGKANYGYTF. The CDR3 DNA reads TGTGCCAGCTCACCATTTCGAGGGAAGGCTAACTATGGCTACACCTTC.

V usage is TRBV11-2 and J usage is TRBJ2-1; TRBD2 matches at 13 bases. The CDR3 runs 19 residues. Losses at the gene ends were 4 bases for V and 0 bases for J; bases not matched to a gene: 9. Looked up from germline, CDR1 is SGHAT and CDR2 is FQNNGV. The CDR3 protein is CASSSWTSGSFSSYNEQFF. The CDR3 region has the DNA TGTGCCAGCAGCTCGTGGACTAGCGGGAGCTTTAGCTCCTACAATGAGCAGTTCTTC.

This chain joins TRBV20-1 and TRBJ1-6; 11 bases align to TRBD1. There are 15 residues in the CDR3. After removal of 2 bases from V and 8 bases from J, the junction contained 5 bases not matched to a gene. The germline V gene encodes CDR1 DFQATT and CDR2 SNEGSKA (reference sequence). CDR3 sequence: CSARKKGQGDSPLHF. The CDR3 DNA reads TGCAGTGCTAGAAAAAAGGGACAGGGGGATTCACCCCTCCACTTT.

This clonotype was found a few times. The rearrangement uses TRBV5-1 and TRBJ2-1; no definite D call. Per germline, CDR1 SGHRS and CDR2 YFSETQ. The CDR3 is made up of 13 amino acids. V lost 5 bases and J 3 bases, leaving 9 bases between the germline ends. The CDR3 spells CASSDANYNEQFF. In DNA form, the CDR3 reads TGCGCCAGCAGTGACGCGAACTACAATGAGCAGTTCTTC.

This clonotype was counted only a few times. This rearrangement joins TRBV4-1 to TRBJ2-2; 9 bases fit TRBD2. Per the germline V gene, CDR1 is MGHRA and CDR2 is YSYEKL. J was trimmed by 3 bases and V by 0 bases; bases with no gene match: 11. This CDR3 contains 19 residues. This CDR3 reads CASSQERGGSGGYTGELFF. The CDR3 DNA sequence: TGCGCCAGCAGCCAAGAACGGGGGGGTAGCGGGGGATACACCGGGGAGCTGTTTTTT.

This clonotype was picked up a small number of times. The chain joins TRBV12-3 or TRBV12-4 to TRBJ2-4, with TRBD2 as a possible D gene (7 bases). V lost 6 bases and J lost 2, with 14 bases in between. This CDR3 comprises 15 residues. The CDR3 DNA follows: TGTGCCAGCAGAGGGGGGGCCTTATCCAAAAACATTCAGTACTTC. It translates to CASRGGALSKNIQYF.